This TCR beta chain appears in the sequencing data of a study of CD8+CD57+ T cells in acquired aplastic anemia. As for the study in general: Sorted CD4+ and CD8+ cells gave an average of around 3 ug of DNA.

Both TCR beta VDJ combination and CDR3 sequence profiling were carried out. Genomic DNA was the template for this profiling. TCRdb processed the reads anew with MiXCR; each CDR3 protein has one entry. The table shows hundreds of thousands of distinct CDR3 sequences, with around 60% occurring only once. This clonotype has a count of ten or more. Germline V CDR1 and CDR2: MDHEN, SYDVKM. Trimming removed 3 bases at V and 6 bases at J, with 11 bases between. This CDR3 is built from 13 residues. The gene calls are TRBV28 and TRBJ1-2; perhaps TRBD1 as D (5 bases). Input material: sorted CD4+, CD8+, or CD8+CD57+ T cells (not recorded which) from PBMCs. The receptor's source is a human donor with severe aplastic anemia or a healthy control (not recorded which). Here the CDR3 DNA reads TGTGCCAGCAGTTTTAGGGGTATAAATGGCTACACCTTC. Translated, it gives CASSFRGINGYTF.